This is a list of T cell receptor beta chains from one sample in a study of cytomegalovirus exposure and HLA in healthy donors. The repertoire was sequenced with immunoSEQ multiplex PCR; TCRdb's copy has only in-frame clones and lacks some. Here the sample spans approximately 260,000 clones, 70% to 90% being singletons. The sequencing sample was made of PBMCs. These receptors were collected from a woman under 30 in good health and CMV-seronegative. The CDR3 runs from the conserved cysteine through the conserved F or W. A D gene is named only where the DNA matches it firmly. Clone size is shown for a subset of rows, as once, few, many or a class of expanded clone.

14,NA,few,TRBV25-1,TRBJ2-1,CASSGLGLYNEQFF,TGTGCCAGCAGTGGCTTGGGACTGTACAATGAGCAGTTCTTC
13,NA,NA,TRBV7-2,TRBJ2-5,CASRRGIQETQYF,TGTGCCAGCAGAAGGGGGATTCAAGAGACCCAGTACTTC
15,NA,NA,TRBV28,TRBJ2-7,CASSYRSAGAYEQYF,TGTGCCAGCAGTTATCGCTCGGCAGGGGCCTACGAGCAGTACTTC
16,TRBD1,NA,TRBV19,TRBJ1-5,CASSQSGTGVNQPQHF,TGTGCCAGTAGCCAGAGTGGGACAGGGGTAAATCAGCCCCAGCATTTT
14,NA,NA,TRBV28,TRBJ1-2,CASSLPQNNYGYTF,TGTGCCAGCAGTTTACCCCAGAATAACTATGGCTACACCTTC
17,NA,NA,TRBV6-1,TRBJ1-5,CASSVVFGRHSNQPQHF,TGTGCCAGCAGTGTTGTTTTCGGCAGACATAGCAATCAGCCCCAGCATTTT
17,TRBD2,once,TRBV6-4,TRBJ2-2,CASSDEASGRAGGELFF,TGTGCCAGCAGTGACGAGGCTAGCGGGAGGGCCGGCGGGGAGCTGTTTTTT
13,TRBD1,once,TRBV30,TRBJ2-1,CAWRGTGVNEQFF,TGTGCCTGGCGTGGGACAGGGGTCAATGAGCAGTTCTTC
15,TRBD2,NA,TRBV28,TRBJ2-7,CASSFVAGGSYEQYF,TGTGCCAGCAGTTTCGTAGCGGGGGGCTCCTACGAGCAGTACTTC
14,NA,NA,TRBV14,TRBJ2-7,CASSQEDSSYEQYF,TGTGCCAGCAGCCAAGAGGACAGTTCCTACGAGCAGTACTTC
17,NA,NA,TRBV11-2,TRBJ2-1,CASSLPLDPGSYNEQFF,TGTGCCAGCAGCTTACCCCTTGACCCGGGGTCCTACAATGAGCAGTTCTTC
16,TRBD1,NA,TRBV4-3,TRBJ1-2,CASSRFVTGEDYGYTF,TGCGCCAGCAGCCGATTCGTGACAGGGGAGGACTATGGCTACACCTTC
12,TRBD1,NA,TRBV2,TRBJ1-2,CASGDRVYGYTF,TGTGCCAGCGGGGACAGGGTCTATGGCTACACCTTC
14,NA,NA,TRBV9,TRBJ1-1,CASSVRSLDTEAFF,TGTGCCAGCAGCGTACGCAGCCTAGACACTGAAGCTTTCTTT
11,NA,NA,TRBV7-6,TRBJ2-7,CASSLRGEQYF,TGTGCCAGCAGCCTCAGGGGCGAGCAGTACTTC
15,TRBD1,NA,TRBV19,TRBJ1-5,CASNLRQGTNQPQHF,TGTGCCAGTAACCTCCGACAGGGCACCAATCAGCCCCAGCATTTT
13,NA,NA,TRBV6-5,TRBJ1-2,CASRARGNYGYTF,TGTGCCAGCAGGGCCCGGGGGAACTATGGCTACACCTTC
13,TRBD2,NA,TRBV10-1,TRBJ2-1,CASARDYYNEQFF,TGCGCCAGCGCAAGGGACTACTACAATGAGCAGTTCTTC